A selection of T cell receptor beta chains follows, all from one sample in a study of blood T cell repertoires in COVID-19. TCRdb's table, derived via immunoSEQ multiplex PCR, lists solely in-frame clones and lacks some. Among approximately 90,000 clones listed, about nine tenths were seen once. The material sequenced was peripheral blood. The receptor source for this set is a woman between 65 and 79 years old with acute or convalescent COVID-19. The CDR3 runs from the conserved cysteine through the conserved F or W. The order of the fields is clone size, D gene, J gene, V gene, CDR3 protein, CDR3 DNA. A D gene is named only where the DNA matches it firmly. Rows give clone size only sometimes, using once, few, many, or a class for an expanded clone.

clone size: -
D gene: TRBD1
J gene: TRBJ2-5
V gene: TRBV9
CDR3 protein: CASSGDRGKTQYF
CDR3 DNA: TGTGCCAGCAGCGGCGACAGGGGCAAGACCCAGTACTTC

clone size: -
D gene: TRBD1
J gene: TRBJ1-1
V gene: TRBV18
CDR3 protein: CASSPLEWTGNTEAFF
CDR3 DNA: TGTGCCAGCTCACCGCTCGAGTGGACAGGGAACACTGAAGCTTTCTTT

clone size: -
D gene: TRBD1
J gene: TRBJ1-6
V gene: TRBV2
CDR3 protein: CASSGDRAFNSPLHF
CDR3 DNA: TGTGCCAGCAGCGGGGACAGGGCATTTAATTCACCCCTCCACTTT

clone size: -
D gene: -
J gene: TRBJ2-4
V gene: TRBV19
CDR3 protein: CASSIRAGSLAKNIQYF
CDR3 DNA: TGTGCCAGTAGTATAAGGGCAGGGTCCCTAGCCAAAAACATTCAGTACTTC

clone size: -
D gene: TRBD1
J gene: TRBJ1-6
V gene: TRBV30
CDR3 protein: CAWSLEGAGGTRNSPLHF
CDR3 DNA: TGTGCCTGGAGTCTAGAGGGGGCAGGGGGAACGAGGAATTCACCCCTCCACTTT

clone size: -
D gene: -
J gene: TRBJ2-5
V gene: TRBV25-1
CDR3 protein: CASSAGTFQETQYF
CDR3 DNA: TGTGCCAGCAGTGCCGGGACATTCCAAGAGACCCAGTACTTC

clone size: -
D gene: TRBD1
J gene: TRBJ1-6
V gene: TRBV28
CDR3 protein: CASSTRTGVSSSPLHF
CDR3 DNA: TGTGCCAGCAGTACCCGGACAGGGGTGAGCTCCTCACCCCTCCACTTT

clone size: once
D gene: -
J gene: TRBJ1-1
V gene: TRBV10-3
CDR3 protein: CAISEEEYTEAFF
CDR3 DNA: TGTGCCATCAGTGAGGAGGAATACACTGAAGCTTTCTTT

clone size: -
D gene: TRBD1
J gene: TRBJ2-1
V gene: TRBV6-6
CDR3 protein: CASKPGQGMYEQFF
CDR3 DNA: TGTGCCAGCAAACCGGGACAGGGGATGTATGAGCAGTTCTTC

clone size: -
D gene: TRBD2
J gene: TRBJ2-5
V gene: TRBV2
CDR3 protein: CASRAGLAQETQYF
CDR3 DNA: TGTGCCAGCAGAGCCGGACTAGCCCAAGAGACCCAGTACTTC

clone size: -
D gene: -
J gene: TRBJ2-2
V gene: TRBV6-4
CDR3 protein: CASSDSQTGELFF
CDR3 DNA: TGTGCCAGCAGTGACTCCCAGACCGGGGAGCTGTTTTTT

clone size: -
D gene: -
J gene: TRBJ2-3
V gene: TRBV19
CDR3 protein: CASSPSAGDTQYF
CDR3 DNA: TGTGCCAGTAGTCCCTCCGCAGGGGATACGCAGTATTTT

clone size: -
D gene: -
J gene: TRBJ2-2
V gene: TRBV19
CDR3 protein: CASSIGHGTGELFF
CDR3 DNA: TGTGCCAGTAGTATAGGACATGGCACCGGGGAGCTGTTTTTT

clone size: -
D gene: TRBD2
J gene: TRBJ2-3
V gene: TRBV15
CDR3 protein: CATSRGGTSGSVTDTQYF
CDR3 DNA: TGTGCCACCAGCAGAGGGGGAACTAGCGGGAGCGTCACAGATACGCAGTATTTT

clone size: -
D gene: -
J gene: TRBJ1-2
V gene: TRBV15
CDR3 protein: CATSRVVNFYGYTF
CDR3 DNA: TGTGCCACCAGCAGAGTCGTAAATTTCTATGGCTACACCTTC

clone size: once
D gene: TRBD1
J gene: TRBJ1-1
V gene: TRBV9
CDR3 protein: CASSVVARAGGNTEAFF
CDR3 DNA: TGTGCCAGCAGCGTAGTGGCCAGGGCAGGGGGGAACACTGAAGCTTTCTTT

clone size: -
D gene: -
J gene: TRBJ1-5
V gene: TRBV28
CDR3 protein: CASSTAGWGRGPQHF
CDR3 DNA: TGTGCCAGCAGCACCGCGGGGTGGGGTAGGGGGCCCCAGCATTTT

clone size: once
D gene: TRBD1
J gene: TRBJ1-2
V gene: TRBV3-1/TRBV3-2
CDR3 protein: CASSHGQGSYTF
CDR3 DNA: TGTGCCAGCAGCCATGGACAGGGCAGCTACACCTTC

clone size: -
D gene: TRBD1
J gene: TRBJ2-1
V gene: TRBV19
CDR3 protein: CASSAQGVYNEQFF
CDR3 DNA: TGTGCCAGTAGTGCACAGGGGGTCTACAATGAGCAGTTCTTC

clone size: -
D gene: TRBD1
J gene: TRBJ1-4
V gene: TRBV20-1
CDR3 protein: CSASRTGVFATNEKLFF
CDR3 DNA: TGCAGTGCTAGTAGGACAGGGGTATTTGCAACTAATGAAAAACTGTTTTTT

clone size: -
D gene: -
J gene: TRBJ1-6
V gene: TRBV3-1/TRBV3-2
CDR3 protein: CASSRGGSYNSPLHF
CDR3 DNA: TGTGCCAGCAGCCGGGGGGGCTCCTATAATTCACCCCTCCACTTT

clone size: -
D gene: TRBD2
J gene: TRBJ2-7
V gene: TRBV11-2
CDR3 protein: CASSPTSGQTYEQYF
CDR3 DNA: TGTGCCAGCAGCCCAACTAGCGGCCAAACCTACGAGCAGTACTTC